This is a list of T cell receptor beta chains from one sample in a study of Tregs in tolerant kidney transplant recipients. Using immunoSEQ multiplex PCR, the repertoire was profiled, and TCRdb retains in-frame clones only, with some absent. The profile covers tens of thousands of clones, with under 95% appearing a single time and 1.6% taken by the ten largest. The source was CD4+ T cells from blood (PBMCs), collected 12 months after the transplant. These receptors were obtained from a human patient who received a combined kidney and bone marrow transplant. Some T cells may possibly be graft donor cells. Both conserved end residues are part of each CDR3. The D gene is left open where the match is weak. Size is omitted from some rows. Given values are once, few, many or a class for expanded clones.

. TRBJ1-2 TRBV4-2 . CASSQDIQGLYGYTF TGTGCCAGCAGCCAAGATATCCAGGGATTATATGGCTACACCTTC
. TRBJ1-5 TRBV6-1 . CASSGPTVYSNQPQHF TGTGCCAGCAGTGGTCCGACAGTCTATAGCAATCAGCCCCAGCATTTT
. TRBJ2-1 TRBV10-3 TRBD1 CAIRTGGRYNEQFF TGTGCCATCAGGACAGGGGGGAGATACAATGAGCAGTTCTTC
. TRBJ1-6 TRBV30 TRBD1 CAWIDRAYSPLHF TGTGCCTGGATCGACAGGGCCTATTCACCCCTCCACTTT
. TRBJ2-1 TRBV6-1 TRBD2 CASSDFSGGKRRNYNEQFF TGTGCCAGCAGTGATTTCAGCGGGGGTAAACGCCGCAACTACAATGAGCAGTTCTTC
. TRBJ2-2 TRBV7-9 . CASSLAWALNTGELFF TGTGCCAGCAGCTTAGCGTGGGCATTGAACACCGGGGAGCTGTTTTTT
. TRBJ2-3 TRBV7-3 . CASSFDRYTDTQYF TGTGCCAGCAGCTTTGACAGGTACACAGATACGCAGTATTTT
. TRBJ1-5 TRBV7-8 TRBD1 CASSPTGGFLAQHF TGTGCCAGCAGCCCAACAGGGGGATTTTTAGCCCAGCATTTT
once TRBJ2-7 TRBV9 . CASSYRDSTYEQYF TGTGCCAGCAGTTACCGGGATTCCACTTACGAGCAGTACTTC
. TRBJ1-1 TRBV7-9 . CASSLVGSRGSTEAFF TGTGCCAGCAGCTTAGTGGGCAGTCGTGGGAGCACTGAAGCTTTCTTT
once TRBJ1-2 TRBV6-5 TRBD1 CASSYSIRQGGGYTF TGTGCCAGCAGTTACTCTATCAGACAGGGGGGTGGCTACACCTTC
. TRBJ2-1 TRBV7-7 TRBD2 CASSRLADGGWDEQFF TGTGCCAGCAGCCGGCTAGCGGATGGTGGTTGGGATGAGCAGTTCTTC
. TRBJ2-2 TRBV19 . CASRTPVNTGELFF TGTGCCAGCAGGACACCAGTGAACACCGGGGAGCTGTTTTTT
. TRBJ2-2 TRBV11-3 . CASSLFSGELFF TGTGCCAGCAGCTTATTCTCCGGGGAGCTGTTTTTT
. TRBJ1-2 TRBV28 . CASIQQGYGYTF TGTGCCAGCATACAACAGGGCTATGGCTACACCTTC
. TRBJ2-7 TRBV5-5 TRBD1 CASSLEGQNYEQYF TGTGCCAGCAGCTTGGAGGGACAGAACTACGAGCAGTACTTC
. TRBJ2-1 TRBV2 . CASSDGGGLEQFF TGTGCCAGCAGTGACGGTGGAGGGCTAGAGCAGTTCTTC
. TRBJ2-5 TRBV15 TRBD2 CATSRATSGRAYSETQYF TGTGCCACCAGCAGGGCAACTAGCGGGAGGGCCTACAGCGAGACCCAGTACTTC
. TRBJ1-5 TRBV6-6 . CASSYGGASNQPQHF TGTGCCAGCAGTTACGGGGGGGCTAGCAATCAGCCCCAGCATTTT
. TRBJ2-3 TRBV4-1 . CASSQGRVQRGTQYF TGCGCCAGCAGCCAAGGGCGGGTCCAACGGGGTACGCAGTATTTT
. TRBJ1-1 TRBV28 TRBD1 CASSPRQGEAFF TGTGCCAGCAGTCCAAGACAGGGCGAAGCTTTCTTT
. TRBJ1-1 TRBV10-3 . CAISHTTTAGIGEAFF TGTGCCATCAGTCACACCACTACCGCGGGGATCGGGGAAGCTTTCTTT
. TRBJ1-1 TRBV2 . CASSEALPGLEAFF TGTGCCAGCAGTGAAGCGCTTCCGGGACTTGAAGCTTTCTTT
. TRBJ2-3 TRBV5-4 TRBD2 CASSLGLAGATDTQYF TGTGCCAGCAGCTTGGGGCTAGCGGGAGCCACAGATACGCAGTATTTT
. TRBJ2-1 TRBV5-1 TRBD1 CASSTRDRVSNEQFF TGCGCCAGCAGCACCCGGGACAGGGTTTCCAATGAGCAGTTCTTC